Presented here are 31 T cell receptor beta chains from one specimen sequenced in a study of T cell clonotyping in hematopoietic cell transplantation. Sample time point: recipient sample about 28 days before transplant, after cytoreduction. Profiled with immunoSEQ multiplex PCR; TCRdb holds only in-frame clones, not every one. The sample holds 15,000 to 20,000 clones, 60% to 80% seen once. The specimen comprised peripheral blood mononuclear cells, sampled before stem cell transplant. Receptor source: a man in his fifties or sixties with acute myeloid leukemia. Some clones in this sample may be carry-over from other donors' samples.

This rearrangement joins TRBV11-2 to TRBJ1-4; TRBD1 matches at 9 bases. With V trimmed by 1 base and J by 5 bases, 8 bases remained unmatched. The germline gives CDR1 SGHAT, CDR2 FQNNGV. The CDR3 extends over 17 amino acids. The CDR3 DNA sequence: TGTGCCAGCAGCTTAGGGATTACAGGGGGCCCCAATGAAAAACTGTTTTTT. Its protein is CASSLGITGGPNEKLFF.

This clone was observed a handful of times. CDR3 residues: CASSQLAGGTDTQYF. The CDR3 nucleotides read TGTGCCAGCAGCCAACTAGCGGGGGGCACAGATACGCAGTATTTT. This chain uses TRBV7-3 with TRBJ2-3; 11 bases agree with TRBD2. Per the germline V gene, CDR1 is SGHTA and CDR2 is FQGTGA. V shed 5 bases and J 1 base; nucleotides not matched to a gene: 2. This CDR3 spans 15 amino acids.

The chain recombines TRBV19 with TRBJ1-5; TRBD1 is a possible D gene (6 bases). Germline CDR1 LNHDA, CDR2 SQIVND (reference sequence). V shed 3 bases and J shed 6 bases, with 15 bases lying between them. The CDR3 is 15 amino acids. CDR3 DNA sequence: TGTGCCAGTAGTATTCGAGCAGGGGAGGGTCAGCCCCAGCATTTT. Translating it yields CASSIRAGEGQPQHF.

The rearrangement joins TRBV7-9 to TRBJ2-3; D is possibly TRBD1 or TRBD2 (6 bases each). Between the trimmed V and J ends, which lost 3 bases and 1 base, there was a span of 14 bases. The germline V gene encodes CDR1 SEHNR and CDR2 FQNEAQ (reference sequence). The CDR3 runs 16 residues. The CDR3 DNA follows: TGTGCCAGCAGCTTGGGGGGCCATCTAGGCACAGATACGCAGTATTTT. This sequence encodes CASSLGGHLGTDTQYF. The complete variable domain, with remaining parts taken from reference TRBV7-9 and TRBJ2-3, reads DTGVSQNPRHKITKRGQNVTFRCDPISEHNRLYWYRQTLGQGPEFLTYFQNEAQLEKSRLLSDRFSAERPKGSFSTLEIQRTEQGDSAMYLCASSLGGHLGTDTQYFGPGTRLTVL.

The chain uses TRBV7-9 and TRBJ1-3; D not certain. V was trimmed by 7 bases and J by 0 bases, leaving 4 bases between them. This CDR3 has 12 amino acids. Germline V gives CDR1 SEHNR, CDR2 FQNEAQ (reference sequence). CDR3 residues: CASTPSGNTIYF. The CDR3 DNA reads TGTGCCAGCACCCCCTCTGGAAACACCATATATTTT.

The chain is built from TRBV5-1 and TRBJ2-3, with 8 bases fitting TRBD2. The junction had 6 bases not matched to a gene; V was cut back by 6 bases and J by 3 bases. CDR1 is SGHRS, CDR2 YFSETQ, per germline. This CDR3 is built from 14 residues. CDR3 residues: CASNVGGATDTQYF. In DNA form, the CDR3 reads TGCGCCAGCAACGTCGGGGGGGCAACAGATACGCAGTATTTT.

This chain connects TRBV6-5 to TRBJ2-1; D is uncertain. This CDR3 is built from 14 residues. Trimming took 5 bases from V and 0 from J, leaving 8 bases between them. Per the germline V gene, CDR1 is MNHEY and CDR2 is SVGAGI. CDR3 in amino acids: CASSQMGSYNEQFF. In DNA, the CDR3 is TGTGCCAGCAGTCAGATGGGCTCCTACAATGAGCAGTTCTTC.

The rearrangement joins TRBV21-1 to TRBJ2-7; whether TRBD1, the table's D call, matches the DNA was not checked. TRBV21-1 is designated a pseudogene. This CDR3 has 14 amino acids. CDR3 residues: CASSNRTVDYEQYF. DNA for the CDR3: TGTGCCAGCAGCAACCGGACAGTCGACTACGAGCAGTACTTC.

The chain employs TRBV30 and TRBJ2-3, with 12 bases matching TRBD1. The CDR3 contains 15 residues. The V segment lost 0 bases and the J segment 5 bases; nucleotides outside the gene matches: 3. Per germline, CDR1 GTSNPN and CDR2 SVGIG (reference sequence). The chain's CDR3 is CAWSVGQGAVDTQYF. The CDR3 DNA reads as TGTGCCTGGAGTGTGGGACAGGGGGCCGTAGATACGCAGTATTTT. Full variable domain (remainder filled in from reference TRBV30 and TRBJ2-3): SQTIHQWPATLVQPVGSPLSLECTVEGTSNPNLYWYRQAAGRGLQLLFYSVGIGQISSEVPQNLSASRPQDRQFILSSKKLLLSDSGFYLCAWSVGQGAVDTQYFGPGTRLTVL.

The chain uses TRBV29-1 and TRBJ1-1; the D gene is possibly TRBD1 (5 bases). Germline lookup yields CDR1 SQVTM and CDR2 ANQGSEA. Trimming cost V 4 bases and J 2 bases, with 11 bases left between them. There are 13 residues in the CDR3. The CDR3, as DNA: TGCAGCGTTGTTGGGGGAGGAAACACTGAAGCTTTCTTT. It specifies CSVVGGGNTEAFF.

The genes are TRBV6-1 and TRBJ1-2; D uncertain. V lost 1 base, J lost 4 bases, and 7 bases lay in between. The CDR3 extends over 13 amino acids. Germline CDR1 and CDR2: MNHNS and SASEGT. The chain's CDR3 is CASSEGTVYGYTF. CDR3 DNA sequence: TGTGCCAGCAGTGAAGGGACGGTCTATGGCTACACCTTC.

J is TRBJ2-4 and V is TRBV5-4, with 9 bases identical to TRBD2. V was pared by 0 bases and J by 8 bases, with 3 bases of the junction left unmatched. Germline CDR1 SGHNT, CDR2 YYREEE (reference sequence). The CDR3 is made up of 14 amino acids. The CDR3 nucleotides read TGTGCCAGCAGCTTGGGGCGGGGGGGAGACATTCAGTACTTC. This encodes CASSLGRGGDIQYF.

The chain has TRBV7-2 and TRBJ2-7; D uncertain. Germline V gene lookup returns CDR1 SGHTA and CDR2 FQGNSA. V was clipped by 5 bases and J by 6 bases, with 17 bases between them. The CDR3 is made up of 14 amino acids. The CDR3 sequence: CASSLSKLFGEQYF. CDR3 in DNA: TGTGCCAGCAGCCTTAGCAAACTCTTCGGCGAGCAGTACTTC.

The chain recombines TRBV5-1 with TRBJ2-7; D uncertain. Germline V lookup: CDR1 SGHRS, CDR2 YFSETQ. The CDR3 spans 14 residues. V shed 1 base and J shed 2 bases, with 10 bases lying between them. CDR3: CASSLIATTYEQYF. CDR3 nucleotides: TGCGCCAGCAGCTTGATAGCTACCACCTACGAGCAGTACTTC.

The chain carries TRBV30 and TRBJ2-7, with a tentative D call TRBD1 (5 bases). Deletions cut 3 bases from V and 2 bases from J, with 8 bases between. This CDR3 spans 12 amino acids. CDR1 and CDR2 from the germline V gene are GTSNPN and SVGIG (reference sequence). The CDR3 nucleotides read TGTGCCTGGAGGGACAAGACCTACGAGCAGTACTTC. Amino acid sequence: CAWRDKTYEQYF.

The J gene is TRBJ2-7, the V gene TRBV27, with a possible D match to TRBD1 (5 bases). V lost 0 bases and J 4 bases, leaving 16 bases between the germline ends. The CDR3 runs to 16 residues. Germline loops: CDR1 MNHEY, CDR2 SMNVEV (reference sequence). CDR3 sequence reads: CASSLSGTGYLYEQYF. CDR3 sequence (DNA): TGTGCCAGCAGTTTATCCGGCACAGGTTATCTTTACGAGCAGTACTTC.

The chain combines TRBV10-3 with TRBJ2-5, with 8 positions matching TRBD1. CDR3 length equals 14 residues. With 3 bases clipped from V and 2 bases from J, the junction kept 2 bases outside the gene matches. In germline, CDR1 is ENHRY, CDR2 SYGVKD. CDR3 in DNA: TGTGCCATCAGTGACGGACAGGGACAAGAGACCCAGTACTTC. Translation: CAISDGQGQETQYF.

The chain recombines TRBV7-2 with TRBJ2-3; D gene uncertain. Germline V CDR1 and CDR2: SGHTA, FQGNSA. The CDR3 contains 14 residues. Trimming shortened V by 5 bases and J by 0 bases, and 9 bases separated the two germline ends. The chain's CDR3 is CASSLRSSTDTQYF. The CDR3 DNA reads TGTGCCAGCAGCCTGCGGAGTAGCACAGATACGCAGTATTTT.

This rearrangement joins TRBV6-1 to TRBJ1-5, with TRBD1 matching 8 bases. The CDR3 extends over 15 amino acids. V dropped 4 bases and J dropped 2; count of bases not matched to a gene: 4. Germline CDR1 reads MNHNS; CDR2 reads SASEGT. For the CDR3, the DNA is TGTGCCAGCAGTGTGACGGGACAGGGCAATCAGCCCCAGCATTTT. This gives the protein CASSVTGQGNQPQHF.

This rearrangement joins TRBV30 to TRBJ1-5; 7 bases are shared with TRBD1. This CDR3 comprises 14 residues. CDR1 is GTSNPN and CDR2 is SVGIG in the germline V gene (reference sequence). The CDR3 DNA follows: TGTGCTTACACCGGGACAGATAGCAATCAGCCCCAGCATTTT. Its translation: CAYTGTDSNQPQHF.

This rearrangement joins TRBV27 to TRBJ2-5, with a possible D match to TRBD1 (6 bases). CDR3 size: 12 residues. Trimming removed 5 bases from V and 5 bases from J, with 9 bases in between. Germline V gene lookup returns CDR1 MNHEY and CDR2 SMNVEV (reference sequence). The CDR3 DNA follows: TGTGCCAGCAGTCCAGGGGAGGAGACCCAGTACTTC. Its translation: CASSPGEETQYF.

The CDR3 coding sequence is TGTGCCAGCAGGAACCCGGGACCGGGTTCCAATGAGCAGTTCTTC. It codes for CASRNPGPGSNEQFF. This sequence joins TRBV21-1 and TRBJ2-1. TRBV21-1 is shown as a pseudogene. This CDR3 is 15 amino acids long.

This chain uses TRBV15 with TRBJ2-5; D gene ambiguous. Germline V CDR1 and CDR2: LNHNV, YYDKDF (reference sequence). This CDR3 comprises 13 residues. V was clipped by 3 bases and J by 3 bases, with 8 bases between them. The CDR3 DNA reads as TGTGCCACCAGCAGCCTTATGGAAGAGACCCAGTACTTC. As protein: CATSSLMEETQYF. The full variable domain, completed using reference TRBV15 and TRBJ2-5, is DAMVIQNPRYQVTQFGKPVTLSCSQTLNHNVMYWYQQKSSQAPKLLFHYYDKDFNNEADTPDNFQSRRPNTSFCFLDIRSPGLGDTAMYLCATSSLMEETQYFGPGTRLLVL.

V and J are TRBV25-1 and TRBJ1-6; no clear D. Trimming stripped 4 bases from V and 7 bases from J, with 8 bases between. The CDR3 length is 13 residues. Germline values: CDR1 MGHDK, CDR2 SYGVNS. CDR3 bases: TGTGCCAGCAGTGGACTCCAAAATTCACCCCTCCACTTT. Translation gives CASSGLQNSPLHF.

This chain uses TRBV6-5 with TRBJ1-5; no definite D call. From germline, CDR1 is MNHEY and CDR2 SVGAGI. This CDR3 has 13 amino acids. V was shortened by 6 bases and J by 0 bases, with 6 bases between the two germline ends. DNA for the CDR3: TGTGCCAGCAGCCGTTATAGCAATCAGCCCCAGCATTTT. The encoded protein is CASSRYSNQPQHF.

The J gene is TRBJ2-7, the V gene TRBV4-3; a possible D gene is TRBD2 (5 bases). The CDR3 has 15 amino acids. The germline gives CDR1 LGHNA, CDR2 YSLEER. V dropped 0 bases and J dropped 0 bases, with 9 bases sitting between them. For the CDR3, the DNA is TGCGCCAGCAGCCAAGATCAAGGGAGCTCCTACGAGCAGTACTTC. Translating gives CASSQDQGSSYEQYF.

The rearrangement uses TRBV7-2 and TRBJ2-5; TRBD2 matches 12 bases. Trimming took 6 bases from V and 8 from J; bases not matched to a gene: 7. The CDR3 is 14 residues long. Germline CDR1 and CDR2: SGHTA and FQGNSA. CDR3 in DNA: TGTGCCAGCAGTCCTCTAGCGGGGGGGGCTACCCAGTACTTC. This sequence encodes CASSPLAGGATQYF. The variable domain in full, with the rest retrieved from reference TRBV7-2 and TRBJ2-5, is GAGVSQSPSNKVTEKGKDVELRCDPISGHTALYWYRQSLGQGLEFLIYFQGNSAPDKSGLPSDRFSAERTGGSVSTLTIQRTQQEDSAVYLCASSPLAGGATQYFGPGTRLLVL.

This sequence joins TRBV30 and TRBJ1-5; TRBD1 matches at 7 bases. After removal of 3 bases from V and 0 bases from J, the junction contained 20 bases not matched to a gene. Germline loops: CDR1 GTSNPN, CDR2 SVGIG (reference sequence). This CDR3 has 20 residues. This CDR3 is CAWSKIRTGGGFYSNQPQHF. The CDR3, as DNA: TGTGCCTGGAGCAAAATTCGGACAGGCGGAGGGTTTTATAGCAATCAGCCCCAGCATTTT.

This clone came up once. The V and J genes are TRBV28 and TRBJ1-5; D might be TRBD1 (6 bases). The germline CDR1 and CDR2 sequences are MDHEN and SYDVKM. The CDR3 length is 12 residues. Trimming removed 10 bases at V and 4 bases at J, with 11 bases between. CDR3 region: CATKGGNQPQHF. The CDR3 bases are TGTGCCACCAAGGGGGGAAATCAGCCCCAGCATTTT.

The chain is built from TRBV11-3 and TRBJ2-5; TRBD2 is a possible D gene (7 bases). The ends were cut back, 3 bases at V and 4 bases at J, with 9 bases in the middle. CDR1 and CDR2 from the germline V gene are SGHNT and YENEEA. This CDR3 is built from 13 residues. CDR3 in amino acids: CASSFRGAETQYF. DNA for the CDR3: TGTGCCAGCAGCTTCCGGGGGGCAGAGACCCAGTACTTC.

This clone was counted only a few times. The rearrangement links TRBV6-6 to TRBJ1-2; 11 nucleotides match TRBD1. The CDR3 runs 13 residues. Trimming removed 5 bases from V and 6 bases from J; junction bases left unmatched: 2. CDR1 and CDR2 from the germline V gene are MNHNY and SVGAGI (reference sequence). The CDR3 DNA is TGTGCCAGCAGTGGACAGGGGGCAAATGGCTACACCTTC. This encodes CASSGQGANGYTF.